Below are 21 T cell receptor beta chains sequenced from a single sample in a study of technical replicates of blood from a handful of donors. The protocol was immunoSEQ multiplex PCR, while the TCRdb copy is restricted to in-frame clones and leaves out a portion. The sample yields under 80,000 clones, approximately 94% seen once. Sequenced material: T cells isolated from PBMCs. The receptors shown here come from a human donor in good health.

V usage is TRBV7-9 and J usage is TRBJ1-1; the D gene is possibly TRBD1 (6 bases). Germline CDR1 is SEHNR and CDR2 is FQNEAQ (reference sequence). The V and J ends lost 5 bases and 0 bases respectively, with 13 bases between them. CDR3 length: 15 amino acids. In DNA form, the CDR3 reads TGTGCCAGCAGCCCAGCCCAGGGGCTGAACACTGAAGCTTTCTTT. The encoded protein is CASSPAQGLNTEAFF.

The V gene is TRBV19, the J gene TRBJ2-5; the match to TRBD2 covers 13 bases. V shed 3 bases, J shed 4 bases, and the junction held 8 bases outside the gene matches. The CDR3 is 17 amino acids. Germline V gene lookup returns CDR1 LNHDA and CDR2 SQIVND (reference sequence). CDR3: CASSIRSTSGGAETQYF. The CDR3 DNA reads TGTGCCAGTAGTATTAGGTCCACTAGCGGGGGGGCAGAGACCCAGTACTTC.

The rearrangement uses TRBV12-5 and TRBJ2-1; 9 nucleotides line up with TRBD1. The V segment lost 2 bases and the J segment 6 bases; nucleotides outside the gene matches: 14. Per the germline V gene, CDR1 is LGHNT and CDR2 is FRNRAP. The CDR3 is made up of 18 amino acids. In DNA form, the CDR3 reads TGTGCTAGTGGTTTGATACTACTTGGACAGGGGAGAGTCAATGAGCAGTTCTTC. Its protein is CASGLILLGQGRVNEQFF.

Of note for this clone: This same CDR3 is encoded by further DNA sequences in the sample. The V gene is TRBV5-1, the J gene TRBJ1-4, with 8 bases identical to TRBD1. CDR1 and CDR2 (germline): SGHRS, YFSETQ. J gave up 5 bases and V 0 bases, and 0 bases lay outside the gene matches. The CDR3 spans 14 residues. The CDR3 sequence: CASSLGQGNEKLFF. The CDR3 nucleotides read TGCGCCAGCAGCTTGGGACAGGGGAATGAAAAACTGTTTTTT.

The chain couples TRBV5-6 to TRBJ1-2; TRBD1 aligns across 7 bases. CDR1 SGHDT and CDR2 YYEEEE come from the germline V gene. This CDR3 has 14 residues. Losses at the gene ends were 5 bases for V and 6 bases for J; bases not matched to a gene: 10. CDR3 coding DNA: TGTGCCAGCAGTTTTCCAGGGGGATCGGATGGCTACACCTTC. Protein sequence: CASSFPGGSDGYTF.

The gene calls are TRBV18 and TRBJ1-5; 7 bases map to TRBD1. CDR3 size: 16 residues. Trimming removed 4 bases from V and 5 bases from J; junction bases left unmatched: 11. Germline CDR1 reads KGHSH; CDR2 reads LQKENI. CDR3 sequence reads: CASSRSVGQVYQPQHF. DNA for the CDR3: TGTGCCAGCTCACGTAGTGTCGGACAGGTTTATCAGCCCCAGCATTTT.

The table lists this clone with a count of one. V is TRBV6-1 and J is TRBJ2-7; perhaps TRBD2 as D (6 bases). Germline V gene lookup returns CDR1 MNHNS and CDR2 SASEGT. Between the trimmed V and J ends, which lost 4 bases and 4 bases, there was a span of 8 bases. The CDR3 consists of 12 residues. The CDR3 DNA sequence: TGTGCCAGCAGTGTGGAGGGATACGAGCAGTACTTC. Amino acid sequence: CASSVEGYEQYF.

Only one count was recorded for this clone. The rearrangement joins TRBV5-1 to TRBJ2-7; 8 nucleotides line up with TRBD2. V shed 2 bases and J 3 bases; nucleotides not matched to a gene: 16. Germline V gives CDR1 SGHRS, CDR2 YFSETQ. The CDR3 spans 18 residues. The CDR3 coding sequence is TGCGCCAGCAGCTTTTTTACCATGAGCGGGAGAGTCGACTACGAGCAGTACTTC. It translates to CASSFFTMSGRVDYEQYF.

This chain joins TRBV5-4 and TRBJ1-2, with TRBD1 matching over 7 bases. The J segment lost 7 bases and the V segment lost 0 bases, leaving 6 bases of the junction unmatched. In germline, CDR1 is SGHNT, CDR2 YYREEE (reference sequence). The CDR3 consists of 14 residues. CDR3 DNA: TGTGCCAGCAGCTTGGCCGAGACAGGGATTGGCTACACCTTC. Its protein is CASSLAETGIGYTF. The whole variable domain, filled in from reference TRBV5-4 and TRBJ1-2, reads ETGVTQSPTHLIKTRGQQVTLRCSSQSGHNTVSWYQQALGQGPQFIFQYYREEENGRGNFPPRFSGLQFPNYSSELNVNALELDDSALYLCASSLAETGIGYTFGSGTRLTVV.

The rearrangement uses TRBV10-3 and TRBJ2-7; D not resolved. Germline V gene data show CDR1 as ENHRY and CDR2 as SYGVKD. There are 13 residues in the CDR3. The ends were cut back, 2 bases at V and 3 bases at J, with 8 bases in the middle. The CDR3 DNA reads TGTGCCATCAGTGAGCAGGCTCTCTACGAGCAGTACTTC. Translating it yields CAISEQALYEQYF.

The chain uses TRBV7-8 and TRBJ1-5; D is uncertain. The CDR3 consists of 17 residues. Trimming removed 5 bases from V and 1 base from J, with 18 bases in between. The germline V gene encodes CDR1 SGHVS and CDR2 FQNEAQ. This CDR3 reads CASSLGIRRVSNQPQHF. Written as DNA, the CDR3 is TGTGCCAGCAGCCTGGGGATCCGGCGGGTGAGCAATCAGCCCCAGCATTTT.

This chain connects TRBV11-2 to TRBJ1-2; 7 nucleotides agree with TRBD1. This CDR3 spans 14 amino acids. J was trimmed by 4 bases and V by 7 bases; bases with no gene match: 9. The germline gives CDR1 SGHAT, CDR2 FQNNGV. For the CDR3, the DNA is TGTGCCAGCACCTTGCGGCCAGGGGGCTATGGCTACACCTTC. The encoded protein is CASTLRPGGYGYTF.

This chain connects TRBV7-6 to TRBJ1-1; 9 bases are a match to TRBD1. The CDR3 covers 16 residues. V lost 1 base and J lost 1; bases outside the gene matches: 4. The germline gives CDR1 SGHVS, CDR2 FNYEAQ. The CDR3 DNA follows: TGTGCCAGCAGCTTAGGGGGGGGACAGGGGAACACTGAAGCTTTCTTT. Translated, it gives CASSLGGGQGNTEAFF.

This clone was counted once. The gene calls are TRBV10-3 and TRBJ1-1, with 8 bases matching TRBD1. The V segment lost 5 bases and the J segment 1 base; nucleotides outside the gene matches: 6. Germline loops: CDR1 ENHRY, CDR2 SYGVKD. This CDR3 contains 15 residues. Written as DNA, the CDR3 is TGTGCCATCAGTAGGGACGACAGGGGGAACACTGAAGCTTTCTTT. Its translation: CAISRDDRGNTEAFF.

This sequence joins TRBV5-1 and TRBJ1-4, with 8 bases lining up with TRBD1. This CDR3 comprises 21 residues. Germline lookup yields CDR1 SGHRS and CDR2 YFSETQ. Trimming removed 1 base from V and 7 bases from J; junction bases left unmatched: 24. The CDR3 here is CASSLPNALTGSGGRGEKLFF. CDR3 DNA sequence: TGCGCCAGCAGCTTGCCGAATGCGTTGACAGGGTCAGGGGGCCGAGGTGAAAAACTGTTTTTT. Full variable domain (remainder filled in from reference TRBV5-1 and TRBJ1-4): KAGVTQTPRYLIKTRGQQVTLSCSPISGHRSVSWYQQTPGQGLQFLFEYFSETQRNKGNFPGRFSGRQFSNSRSEMNVSTLELGDSALYLCASSLPNALTGSGGRGEKLFFGSGTQLSVL.

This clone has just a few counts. The CDR3 DNA sequence: TGTGCCGTCCCAAGACAGGGTCTTACCGGGGAGCTGTTTTTT. Translating gives CAVPRQGLTGELFF. V and J are TRBV2 and TRBJ2-2; 7 bases map to TRBD1. CDR3 length equals 14 residues. CDR1 and CDR2 (germline): SNHLY, FYNNEI. Germline trimming cut 11 bases from V and 5 bases from J; bases unmatched to any gene: 11.

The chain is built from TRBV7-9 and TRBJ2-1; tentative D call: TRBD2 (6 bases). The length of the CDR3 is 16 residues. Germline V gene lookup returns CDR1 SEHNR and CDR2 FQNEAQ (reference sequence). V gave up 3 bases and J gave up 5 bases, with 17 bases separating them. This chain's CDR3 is CASSFSFDGTDNEQFF. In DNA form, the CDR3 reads TGTGCCAGCAGCTTTAGTTTTGACGGGACTGACAATGAGCAGTTCTTC. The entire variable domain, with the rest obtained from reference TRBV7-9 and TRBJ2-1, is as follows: DTGVSQNPRHKITKRGQNVTFRCDPISEHNRLYWYRQTLGQGPEFLTYFQNEAQLEKSRLLSDRFSAERPKGSFSTLEIQRTEQGDSAMYLCASSFSFDGTDNEQFFGPGTRLTVL.

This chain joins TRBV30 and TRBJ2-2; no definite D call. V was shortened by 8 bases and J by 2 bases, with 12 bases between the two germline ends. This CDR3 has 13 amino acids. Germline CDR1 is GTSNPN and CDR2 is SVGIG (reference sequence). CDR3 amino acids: CALPRSNTGELFF. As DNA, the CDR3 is TGTGCCCTACCTAGGAGCAACACCGGGGAGCTGTTTTTT.

CDR3 coding DNA: TGTGCCAGCAGCTCGAACAGGGGCGAGCAGTACTTC. Amino acids: CASSSNRGEQYF. This sequence joins TRBV11-3 and TRBJ2-7; TRBD1 matches at 7 bases. Germline values: CDR1 SGHNT, CDR2 YENEEA. V was clipped by 4 bases and J by 6 bases; unmatched bases: 3. This CDR3 spans 12 amino acids.

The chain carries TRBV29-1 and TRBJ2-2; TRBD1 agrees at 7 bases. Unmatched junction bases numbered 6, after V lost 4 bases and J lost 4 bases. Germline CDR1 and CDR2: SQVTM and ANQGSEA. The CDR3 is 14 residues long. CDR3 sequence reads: CSVARDSATGELFF. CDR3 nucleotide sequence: TGCAGCGTTGCCCGGGACAGTGCCACCGGGGAGCTGTTTTTT.

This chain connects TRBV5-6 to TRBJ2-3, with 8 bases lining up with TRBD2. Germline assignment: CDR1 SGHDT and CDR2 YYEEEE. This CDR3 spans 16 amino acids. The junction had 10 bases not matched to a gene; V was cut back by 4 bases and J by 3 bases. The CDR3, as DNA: TGTGCCAGCAGCGGGGACATCCCGGGGGGGACAGATACGCAGTATTTT. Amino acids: CASSGDIPGGTDTQYF.